This T cell receptor beta chain derives from a study of OX40 agonist ivuxolimab in advanced cancers. Exclusion of a patient followed from autoimmune disease history or systemic immunosuppression. Study results and limitations: Circulating CD4+ and CD8+ T cells showed clonal expansion by week 6 at 0.1 to 3.0 mg/kg.

Produced via immunoSEQ multiplex PCR; TCRdb's table is partial and in-frame only. Here the sample spans about 48,000 clones, about 81% being singletons. About this clone: Its matching antigen is unknown.

Germline V gives CDR1 SGHNT, CDR2 YENEEA. Trimming took off 4 bases at V and 2 bases at J, with 12 bases between the two ends. The CDR3 has 14 residues. V is TRBV11-3 and J is TRBJ2-7; D gene unclear. The origin of this receptor is an adult with an advanced solid tumor such as melanoma, head and neck, liver or kidney cancer. The sequences come from CD4+ or CD8+ T cells sorted from blood, collected in a trial of the OX40 agonist ivuxolimab. CDR3 nucleotides: TGTGCCAGCAGCTGGTCAGACCTGCCCTACGAGCAGTACTTC. Protein product: CASSWSDLPYEQYF.